These 19 T cell receptor beta chains came from one sample sequenced in a study of Graves' ophthalmopathy and Graves' hyperthyroidism (dated by TCRdb to about 2018). Reads for this sample came from an Illumina HiSeq 2000. TCR beta CDR3 regions were amplified from RNA transcripts for repertoire sequencing. The first round of RT-PCR was done with HTBI primers and the Qiagen OneStep RT-PCR kit, and was followed by a second round of multiplex PCR, then size selection and purification. TCRdb redid the processing of the public reads, applying fastp at Q25 and MiXCR, and retained in-frame beta chains. Rows are combined by CDR3 protein, so each entry shows the most common genes and DNA. The sample table shows some 410,000 distinct CDR3 sequences, and roughly 21% are seen once. Of the sample, 3% is held by the ten largest clones. The sequenced material came from peripheral blood. These receptor sequences come from a woman younger than 30 with stable Graves' hyperthyroidism. Donor details come from another sample of the same person, matched by shared clones.

This sequence joins TRBV6-1 and TRBJ1-2; possible D gene TRBD1, 6 bases. Looked up from germline, CDR1 is MNHNS and CDR2 is SASEGT. CDR3 length equals 14 residues. Between the trimmed V and J ends, which lost 6 bases and 3 bases, there was a span of 14 bases. The CDR3 loop reads CASRPHTGYYGYTF. CDR3 sequence (DNA): TGTGCCAGCAGACCCCACACAGGGTACTATGGCTACACCTTC.

This clonotype has ten or more counts. The V gene is TRBV24-1, the J gene TRBJ2-2, with 11 bases fitting TRBD2. This CDR3 contains 17 residues. The V segment lost 3 bases and the J segment 4 bases; nucleotides outside the gene matches: 6. CDR1 is KGHDR and CDR2 is SFDVKD in the germline V gene. CDR3 sequence reads: CATSDPGTSGFTGELFF. The CDR3 region has the DNA TGTGCCACCAGTGATCCCGGGACTAGCGGATTCACCGGGGAGCTGTTTTTT.

The chain carries TRBV7-8 and TRBJ1-5; 7 bases fit TRBD1. J lost 0 bases, V lost 7 bases, and 3 bases had no gene match. This CDR3 has 14 amino acids. Germline V lookup: CDR1 SGHVS, CDR2 FQNEAQ. The CDR3 is CASKQGDSNQPQHF. In DNA, the CDR3 is TGTGCCAGCAAGCAGGGGGATAGCAATCAGCCCCAGCATTTT.

This clonotype has a count of ten or more. This sequence joins TRBV11-2 and TRBJ2-7; 11 nucleotides align to TRBD2. Germline V CDR1 and CDR2: SGHAT, FQNNGV. V lost 5 bases, J lost 2 bases, and 5 bases stayed unmatched. The CDR3 is 15 amino acids. This CDR3 is CASSPGTSGAYEQYF. The CDR3 DNA reads as TGTGCCAGCAGCCCCGGGACTAGCGGAGCCTACGAGCAGTACTTC.

This clonotype was detected many times. One base away lies a much larger clone, so this may be a sequencing read error. The chain recombines TRBV7-9 with TRBJ1-1; D not resolved. From germline, CDR1 is SEHNR and CDR2 FQNEAQ (reference sequence). Trimming left V 6 bases short and J 1 base short, with 9 bases between. The CDR3 has 13 amino acids. The CDR3 sequence: CASRRGSNTEAFF. CDR3 in DNA: TGTGCCAGCAGGCGGGGTTCGAACACTGAAGCTTTCTTT.

This clonotype was observed many times. The chain couples TRBV2 to TRBJ1-5; D is possibly TRBD1 (6 bases). Germline V CDR1 and CDR2: SNHLY, FYNNEI. Trimming removed 2 bases from V and 0 bases from J, with 17 bases in between. The CDR3 extends over 18 amino acids. CDR3 nucleotides: TGTGCCAGCAGTGAAAATAGGGGGGGACCTTATAGCAATCAGCCCCAGCATTTT. Protein: CASSENRGGPYSNQPQHF.

The chain employs TRBV5-1 and TRBJ1-2; weak D call: TRBD1 (6 bases). In germline, CDR1 is SGHRS, CDR2 YFSETQ. This CDR3 is 15 amino acids long. V lost 3 bases, J lost 3 bases, and 15 bases lay in between. DNA for the CDR3: TGCGCCAGCAGCTCTGGACAGCCAACCGACTATGGCTACACCTTC. Protein: CASSSGQPTDYGYTF.

This clonotype was counted ten times or more. The J gene is TRBJ2-5, the V gene TRBV20-1; D is perhaps TRBD2 (7 bases). Trimming pared 6 bases from V and 1 base from J, leaving 15 bases between. Germline V gene data show CDR1 as DFQATT and CDR2 as SNEGSKA (reference sequence). The CDR3 sequence is 14 residues long. The DNA of the CDR3 is TGCAGTGCGAGTGGGGGGGCGGGCCAAGAGACCCAGTACTTC. It codes for CSASGGAGQETQYF.

This clonotype was found many times. This chain joins TRBV7-2 and TRBJ2-7; 7 positions agree with TRBD1. The V segment lost 2 bases and the J segment 0 bases; nucleotides outside the gene matches: 1. CDR1 is SGHTA, CDR2 FQGNSA, per germline. The length of the CDR3 is 14 residues. The CDR3 is CASSLKGASYEQYF. The CDR3, as DNA: TGTGCCAGCAGCTTAAAGGGGGCCTCCTACGAGCAGTACTTC.

This clonotype came up many times. The chain links TRBV19 to TRBJ1-2, with TRBD1 as a possible D gene (5 bases). The CDR3 contains 12 residues. Trimming shortened V by 3 bases and J by 4 bases, and 6 bases separated the two germline ends. Per germline, CDR1 LNHDA and CDR2 SQIVND (reference sequence). The CDR3 here is CASSMTAYGYTF. As DNA, the CDR3 is TGTGCCAGTAGTATGACAGCCTATGGCTACACCTTC.

This clonotype was seen many times. Here the CDR3 DNA reads TGTGCCAGCAGCTCCGGGACTAGGGCCTACGAGCAGTACTTC. Translating gives CASSSGTRAYEQYF. J is TRBJ2-7 and V is TRBV28, with 8 bases lining up with TRBD2. In germline, CDR1 is MDHEN, CDR2 SYDVKM. The CDR3 is 14 residues long. Trimming at V came to 6 bases and at J to 2 bases, leaving 6 bases not matched to a gene.

In this sample, this clonotype turned up many times. The chain has TRBV15 and TRBJ1-2; possibly TRBD1 for D (5 bases). The germline V and J ends were trimmed by 0 bases and 4 bases, with 9 bases remaining between them. This CDR3 spans 14 amino acids. Per germline, CDR1 LNHNV and CDR2 YYDKDF (reference sequence). The CDR3: CATSRDTGPYGYTF. CDR3 nucleotides: TGTGCCACCAGCAGAGACACAGGCCCCTATGGCTACACCTTC.

A few counts support this clonotype. The rearrangement uses TRBV12-3 or TRBV12-4 and TRBJ1-2; 7 bases align to TRBD1. The junction had 7 bases not matched to a gene; V was cut back by 6 bases and J by 3 bases. This CDR3 has 14 residues. The CDR3 region has the DNA TGTGCCAGCAGCCCGACAGGGCTTTACTATGGCTACACCTTC. It translates to CASSPTGLYYGYTF.

This clonotype was seen many times. The chain recombines TRBV15 with TRBJ2-1; D gene unclear. The V end lost 2 bases, the J end lost 12 bases, and 17 bases lay between the germline ends. The CDR3 sequence is 14 residues long. Germline CDR1 is LNHNV and CDR2 is YYDKDF (reference sequence). Written as DNA, the CDR3 is TGTGCCACCAGCAGACCTTGGGAACTCGCGACGCAGTTCTTC. Amino acids: CATSRPWELATQFF.

This rearrangement joins TRBV6-1 to TRBJ1-2, with 8 bases identical to TRBD1. From germline, CDR1 is MNHNS and CDR2 SASEGT. CDR3 length: 14 residues. The ends lost 6 bases at V and 8 bases at J; junction bases unmatched: 11. CDR3 protein: CASRVSPGQAGYTF. As DNA, the CDR3 is TGTGCCAGCAGAGTGTCTCCGGGACAGGCAGGCTACACCTTC.

This clonotype was detected ten times or more. The chain couples TRBV7-8 to TRBJ2-4, with D unclear. This CDR3 has 15 amino acids. Trimming took 4 bases from V and 0 from J, leaving 10 bases between them. Germline loops: CDR1 SGHVS, CDR2 FQNEAQ. CDR3 residues: CASSSGALAKNIQYF. DNA for the CDR3: TGTGCCAGCAGCTCGGGCGCGCTAGCCAAAAACATTCAGTACTTC. The whole variable domain, remainder taken from reference TRBV7-8 and TRBJ2-4, is GAGVSQSPRYKVAKRGQDVALRCDPISGHVSLFWYQQALGQGPEFLTYFQNEAQLDKSGLPSDRFFAERPEGSVSTLKIQRTQQEDSAVYLCASSSGALAKNIQYFGAGTRLSVL.

This clonotype was found a few times. The chain links TRBV9 to TRBJ1-6; D may be TRBD1 (5 bases). Germline V gene sequence: CDR1 SGDLS, CDR2 YYNGEE. Trimming took off 3 bases at V and 10 bases at J, with 17 bases between the two ends. The CDR3 is made up of 15 amino acids. CDR3 DNA sequence: TGTGCCAGCAGCGCGGTGGGGGGTCTGGGCTCACCCCTCCACTTT. Translated, it gives CASSAVGGLGSPLHF.

The rearrangement uses TRBV27 and TRBJ2-6; D is perhaps TRBD1 (5 bases). CDR3 length equals 15 residues. From germline, CDR1 is MNHEY and CDR2 SMNVEV (reference sequence). The V gene lost 6 bases and the J gene lost 2 bases, with 11 bases spanning the gap. The CDR3 DNA sequence: TGTGCCAGCAGGGCCATGGGGCCTGGGGCCAACGTCCTGACTTTC. Its protein product is CASRAMGPGANVLTF. The variable domain in full, completed from reference TRBV27 and TRBJ2-6, reads EAQVTQNPRYLITVTGKKLTVTCSQNMNHEYMSWYRQDPGLGLRQIYYSMNVEVTDKGDVPEGYKVSRKEKRNFPLILESPSPNQTSLYFCASRAMGPGANVLTFGAGSRLTVL.

This clonotype appeared many times. J is TRBJ1-1 and V is TRBV6-5; D not certain. Germline assignment: CDR1 MNHEY and CDR2 SVGAGI. V shed 2 bases and J shed 1 base, with 8 bases lying between them. The CDR3 extends over 14 amino acids. CDR3 protein: CASSYLIGNTEAFF. The DNA for the CDR3 is TGTGCCAGCAGTTACCTCATTGGGAACACTGAAGCTTTCTTT.